This T cell receptor beta chain was documented in a study of T-cell reconstitution after alpha-beta-depleted transplantation in children. It was with unique molecular identifiers that the TCRbeta library was prepared. TCRdb passed the PCR reads through MiXCR, listing each CDR3 protein once. The sample has about 540,000 distinct CDR3 sequences; roughly 27% are singletons. This clonotype occurred a few times. V lost 0 bases to trimming and J lost 6 bases; unmatched junction nucleotides: 14. The CDR3 is 19 residues long. Germline CDR1 and CDR2: MGHDK and SYGVNS. The sequence was obtained from a boy under three years old with Wiskott-Aldrich syndrome, due to receive a stem cell transplant. The chain joins TRBV25-1 to TRBJ2-2; 9 positions agree with TRBD1. This specimen consisted of PBMCs, obtained before TCRalphabeta/CD19-depleted stem cell transplant. This CDR3 reads CASSEYLLFGTGFPGELFF. CDR3 DNA: TGTGCCAGCAGTGAATACCTGCTATTCGGGACAGGGTTTCCCGGGGAGCTGTTTTTT.